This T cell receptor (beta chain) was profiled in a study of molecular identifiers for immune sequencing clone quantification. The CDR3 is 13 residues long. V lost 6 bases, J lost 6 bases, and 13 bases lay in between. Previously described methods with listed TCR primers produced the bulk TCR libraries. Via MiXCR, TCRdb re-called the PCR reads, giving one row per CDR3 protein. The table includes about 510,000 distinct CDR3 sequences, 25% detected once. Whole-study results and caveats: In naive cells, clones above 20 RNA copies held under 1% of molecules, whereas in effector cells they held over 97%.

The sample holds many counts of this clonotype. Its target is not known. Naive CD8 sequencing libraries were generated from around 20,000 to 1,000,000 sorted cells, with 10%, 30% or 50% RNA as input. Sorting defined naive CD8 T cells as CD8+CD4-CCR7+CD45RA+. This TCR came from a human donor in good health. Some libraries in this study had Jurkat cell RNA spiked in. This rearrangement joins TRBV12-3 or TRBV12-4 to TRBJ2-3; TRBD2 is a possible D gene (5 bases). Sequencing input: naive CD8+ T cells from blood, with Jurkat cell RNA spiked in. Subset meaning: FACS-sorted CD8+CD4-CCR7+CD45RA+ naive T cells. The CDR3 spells CASRALGADTQYF. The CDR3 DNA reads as TGTGCCAGCAGGGCCCTGGGAGCCGATACGCAGTATTTT.